This section outlines one TCR beta chain sequence together with its context. Which antigen it targets is not known. Per-base quality was not reported, and no clone a single base away is much larger than it. Cut back by 0 bases and 2 bases, the V and J ends lie 4 bases apart. Inclusive of the bounding cysteine and phenylalanine, the CDR3 is 13 residues long. CDR3 DNA only is kept here, 39 bases in frame from base 1. According to the germline V gene (reference sequence), CDR1 reads SGHNT and CDR2 reads YYREEE. The TCR beta CDR3 regions were amplified from the RNA transcripts. The TCR CDR3 was subjected to a first round of RT-PCR using the HTBI primer set and the Qiagen OneStep RT-PCR kit. The libraries were constructed in a second round of multiplex PCR and then size-selected and purified. The libraries were sequenced on an Illumina HiSeq2000 using paired-end 100 bp reads. As for the authors' bioinformatics: SOAPnuke was used to process the raw data, with reads discarded if the reads contained adapters or uncalled bases, had a mean Phred below 15, or lacked an exact constant-primer or identifier match. COPE v1.2.5 was used to merge the high-quality paired reads, and each unique nucleotide sequence was defined as a clonotype. Clonotypes were aligned to IMGT TRBV, TRBD and TRBJ reference segments using MiTCR v1.1. Only V-J combinations with frequency above 0.0001, covering approximately 99% of repertoires, were analysed. A TCS score was defined as the ratio of F50 (clonal expansion) to E x V (chaos), with BLOSUM62-based TCRdist applied between CDR3 peptides within each V-J. Welch's t-statistics and random forest reduced 514 V-J features to fewer than 15, which were used in a naive Bayes classifier (R e1071). The similarity between thyroid and blood repertoires was quantified using the Morisita-Horn index. The public reads were quality trimmed at Q25 with fastp and then assembled into clones with MiXCR by TCRdb, keeping productive beta chains. CDR3 protein sequences are deduplicated, and each keeps its most common genes and DNA. TCRdb, not the authors, supplied the V and J calls. This sample lists roughly 700,000 distinct CDR3 sequences; about a third were detected once. The ten largest clones add up to roughly 31% of the sample.

This sample was taken from a study of T cells in Graves' hyperthyroidism and ophthalmopathy (dated by TCRdb to between 2019 and 2020). The study in broad terms: Peripheral blood samples were taken at the time of initial diagnosis, prior to any treatment. TCR V-J signatures able to tell the groups apart were searched for in a discovery cohort of approximately 95 patients, of whom more than 40 had Graves' ophthalmopathy and about 55 had stable Graves' hyperthyroidism. Prospective prediction of ophthalmopathy was tested in an independent validation cohort consisting of roughly 19 hyperthyroidism patients and approximately 16 patients who later progressed to ophthalmopathy. The 95 to 100 discovery patients were randomly divided into training and test sets at a 7:3 ratio. The study also compared thyroid tissue and blood T-cell repertoires from about six Graves' hyperthyroidism patients. Following sampling, methimazole starting at 30 mg daily was given to hyperthyroidism patients, and high-dose intravenous methylprednisolone was given to ophthalmopathy patients. The paper reports TCR Vbeta CDR3 sequencing of some 140 peripheral blood samples: under 45 ophthalmopathy, roughly 74 hyperthyroidism and about 17 progressor patients. Paper-wide results and their limitations: In cross-validation, a model built on a 13 V-J signature told ophthalmopathy apart from stable hyperthyroidism with under 90% sensitivity and 81% to 82% specificity, and in testing the same model reached 80%/75%. In validation, the model predicted progression to ophthalmopathy a median of 6.5 months before onset, with over 60% sensitivity and 72.22% specificity. Most expanded thyroid clonotypes (frequency above 0.001) were also found in blood, which suggests that blood repertoires may mirror thyroid immune responses. Sample size was not statistically predetermined, and investigators were not blinded to group allocation.

A patient counted as having stable Graves' hyperthyroidism if no progression to ophthalmopathy occurred over 18 months of follow-up. The hyperthyroidism patients were between 18 and 65 years old and newly diagnosed, with a disease duration of less than 2 months. The study excluded patients with uncontrolled infections, other autoimmune diseases, pregnancy or lactation. Diagnoses were based on clinical symptoms, serum thyroxine and TRAb, thyroid ultrasound and orbital computed tomography. PBMCs were separated from 10 ml of fresh peripheral blood using Ficoll-Paque density gradient centrifugation. Total RNA was extracted with Trizol reagent, and quality was checked on an Agilent 2100 Bioanalyzer.

The sample was blood. Rearrangement joined TRBV5-4 to TRBJ2-3; no D gene call is confident. This TCR was sampled from a woman between 35 and 50 years old with Graves' hyperthyroidism. The DNA is TGTGCCAGCAGCTTGGACCCCACAGATACGCAGTATTTT. It translates as CASSLDPTDTQYF.